The 18 T cell receptor beta chains below come from one sample, sequenced in a study of cytomegalovirus exposure and HLA in healthy donors. The primer mix had 60 Vbeta and 13 Jbeta primers. Libraries were prepared by immunoSEQ multiplex PCR; TCRdb keeps only in-frame clonotypes and omits some of them. The profile shows 150,000 or so clones, about 70% of them singletons. What was sequenced was PBMCs. These receptors originate from a woman aged 60 to 75 in good health and CMV-seropositive.

The chain recombines TRBV9 with TRBJ2-3; TRBD2 matches 9 bases. The CDR3 runs 15 residues. With V trimmed by 0 bases and J by 3 bases, 2 bases remained unmatched. CDR1 is SGDLS, CDR2 YYNGEE, per germline. This CDR3 reads CASSVGLAGTDTQYF. For the CDR3, the DNA is TGTGCCAGCAGCGTAGGGCTAGCGGGAACAGATACGCAGTATTTT.

The chain employs TRBV5-1 and TRBJ1-1, with D possibly TRBD1 on 5 matching bases. CDR1 is SGHRS, CDR2 YFSETQ, per germline. The V end was cut by 2 bases, the J end by 1 base, with 15 bases between. This CDR3 has 16 residues. CDR3 nucleotide sequence: TGCGCCAGCAGCTTACACCCCCGGGACTCGAACACTGAAGCTTTCTTT. Translation: CASSLHPRDSNTEAFF.

The gene calls are TRBV18 and TRBJ1-4, with D possibly matching TRBD1 (6 bases). Per the germline V gene, CDR1 is KGHSH and CDR2 is LQKENI. The CDR3 loop spans 13 amino acids. With 3 bases removed from V and 5 bases from J, the gap between germline ends came to 7 bases. The CDR3 loop is CASSPGQNEKLFF. In nucleotides, the CDR3 is TGTGCCAGCTCACCCGGACAGAATGAAAAACTGTTTTTT. The complete variable domain, with remaining parts taken from reference TRBV18 and TRBJ1-4, reads NAGVMQNPRHLVRRRGQEARLRCSPMKGHSHVYWYRQLPEEGLKFMVYLQKENIIDESGMPKERFSAEFPKEGPSILRIQQVVRGDSAAYFCASSPGQNEKLFFGSGTQLSVL.

V is TRBV28 and J is TRBJ1-5, with 9 bases identical to TRBD1. Germline V gene sequence: CDR1 MDHEN, CDR2 SYDVKM. This CDR3 region has 15 residues. V lost 5 bases and J lost 6; bases outside the gene matches: 8. The CDR3 DNA reads as TGTGCCAGCAGTCGAACAGGGGGCTGGGCTCAGCCCCAGCATTTT. It encodes CASSRTGGWAQPQHF. The variable domain in full, completed from reference TRBV28 and TRBJ1-5, reads DVKVTQSSRYLVKRTGEKVFLECVQDMDHENMFWYRQDPGLGLRLIYFSYDVKMKEKGDIPEGYSVSREKKERFSLILESASTNQTSMYLCASSRTGGWAQPQHFGDGTRLSIL.

This chain joins TRBV14 and TRBJ2-1; TRBD1 matches at 7 bases. Germline lookup yields CDR1 SGHDN and CDR2 FVKESK. The CDR3 contains 13 residues. After removal of 4 bases from V and 10 bases from J, the junction contained 7 bases not matched to a gene. CDR3 sequence reads: CASSPRGKGEQFF. The CDR3 coding sequence is TGTGCCAGCAGCCCCAGGGGGAAGGGGGAGCAGTTCTTC.

V and J are TRBV18 and TRBJ1-1; D is unclear. V lost 5 bases and J lost 5, with 12 bases in between. The CDR3 sequence is 13 residues long. Germline CDR1 KGHSH, CDR2 LQKENI. This chain's CDR3 is CASSDRVETEAFF. CDR3 nucleotide sequence: TGTGCCAGCTCAGACCGGGTAGAAACTGAAGCTTTCTTT. Using reference TRBV18 and TRBJ1-1 for the parts outside the CDR3, the full variable domain is NAGVMQNPRHLVRRRGQEARLRCSPMKGHSHVYWYRQLPEEGLKFMVYLQKENIIDESGMPKERFSAEFPKEGPSILRIQQVVRGDSAAYFCASSDRVETEAFFGQGTRLTVV.

This rearrangement joins TRBV18 to TRBJ1-2; 8 bases align to TRBD1. The CDR3 totals 14 residues. The ends lost 0 bases at V and 6 bases at J; junction bases unmatched: 3. CDR1 and CDR2 from the germline V gene are KGHSH and LQKENI. The CDR3 is CASSPPPGGNGYTF. The CDR3 bases are TGTGCCAGCTCACCACCCCCAGGGGGCAATGGCTACACCTTC.

The gene calls are TRBV7-9 and TRBJ2-3; D may be TRBD1 (6 bases). The V end lost 4 bases, the J end lost 7 bases, and 15 bases lay between the germline ends. The length of the CDR3 is 14 residues. From germline, CDR1 is SEHNR and CDR2 FQNEAQ (reference sequence). The CDR3 is CASSSWTAEYTQYF. CDR3 sequence (DNA): TGTGCCAGCAGCTCGTGGACAGCCGAGTATACGCAGTATTTT.

This clone was observed a few times. V and J are TRBV28 and TRBJ1-1, with TRBD1 matching 12 bases. There are 15 residues in the CDR3. CDR1 and CDR2 (germline): MDHEN, SYDVKM. V shed 3 bases, J shed 8 bases, and the junction held 7 bases outside the gene matches. CDR3 amino acids: CASSFPGTGGAEAFF. CDR3 nucleotides: TGTGCCAGCAGTTTCCCCGGGACAGGGGGCGCAGAAGCTTTCTTT.

The genes are TRBV5-4 and TRBJ2-5, with D perhaps matching TRBD1 (6 bases). The germline V gene has CDR1 SGHNT and CDR2 YYREEE (reference sequence). The V gene lost 3 bases and the J gene lost 2 bases, with 14 bases spanning the gap. CDR3 length: 15 amino acids. The DNA of the CDR3 is TGTGCCAGCAGCTCCATACAGGGACCGCAAGAGACCCAGTACTTC. The encoded protein is CASSSIQGPQETQYF.

The chain combines TRBV18 with TRBJ1-4; 9 bases fit TRBD1. Germline V gene data show CDR1 as KGHSH and CDR2 as LQKENI. The V segment lost 3 bases and the J segment 8 bases; nucleotides outside the gene matches: 4. The length of the CDR3 is 14 residues. In DNA form, the CDR3 reads TGTGCCAGCTCACCGGACAGGGGAGACGAAAAACTGTTTTTT. Its protein product is CASSPDRGDEKLFF.

The rearrangement uses TRBV4-2 and TRBJ2-1, with 7 bases fitting TRBD2. Germline V gene data show CDR1 as LGHNA and CDR2 as YNFKEQ. V was clipped by 0 bases and J by 10 bases; unmatched bases: 9. The CDR3 is 15 residues long. CDR3: CASSQDGWREGEQFF. In DNA form, the CDR3 reads TGTGCCAGCAGCCAAGATGGGTGGAGGGAGGGCGAGCAGTTCTTC.

The chain combines TRBV6-5 with TRBJ2-4; D gene uncertain. This CDR3 has 13 residues. The germline V and J ends were trimmed by 0 bases and 5 bases, with 5 bases remaining between them. The germline CDR1 and CDR2 sequences are MNHEY and SVGAGI. For the CDR3, the DNA is TGTGCCAGCAGTTACTCTCTCCAAAACATTCAGTACTTC. This codes for CASSYSLQNIQYF.

V is TRBV12-5 and J is TRBJ1-5; 9 bases match TRBD1. Germline V gene lookup returns CDR1 LGHNT and CDR2 FRNRAP. Germline trimming cut 2 bases from V and 9 bases from J; bases unmatched to any gene: 5. CDR3 length: 14 residues. The CDR3: CASGLRDRAGPQHF. The DNA of the CDR3 is TGTGCTAGTGGTTTGCGGGACAGGGCGGGGCCCCAGCATTTT.

The rearrangement links TRBV15 to TRBJ2-3; 8 bases align to TRBD1. The germline V gene has CDR1 LNHNV and CDR2 YYDKDF (reference sequence). The CDR3 runs to 18 residues. V dropped 0 bases and J dropped 2; count of bases not matched to a gene: 10. The CDR3 DNA is TGTGCCACCAGCAGAGATGCAGGGGGCGATCCCTTCACAGATACGCAGTATTTT. This encodes CATSRDAGGDPFTDTQYF.

The gene calls are TRBV12-2 and TRBJ2-7; no DNA check was done on the table's D call, TRBD2. TRBV12-2 corresponds to a pseudogene. The CDR3 is made up of 15 amino acids. The CDR3 protein is CASRSSKRGTYEQYF. The DNA for the CDR3 is TGTGCAAGTCGCTCAAGTAAGCGGGGCACCTACGAGCAGTACTTC.

The chain employs TRBV4-1 and TRBJ1-2, with a weak D call TRBD1 (5 bases). The length of the CDR3 is 14 residues. CDR1 and CDR2 (germline): MGHRA, YSYEKL. V lost 3 bases and J lost 1, with 9 bases in between. The CDR3 sequence: CASSQEGRNYGYTF. The CDR3 bases are TGCGCCAGCAGCCAGGAGGGGCGTAACTATGGCTACACCTTC.

This chain joins TRBV5-1 and TRBJ1-2, with D hard to call. The CDR3 has 15 amino acids. Germline V CDR1 and CDR2: SGHRS, YFSETQ. Trimming removed 0 bases at V and 8 bases at J, with 17 bases between. The CDR3 sequence is CASSLEPQTPGGYTF. The CDR3 coding sequence is TGCGCCAGCAGCTTGGAGCCACAGACCCCGGGGGGCTACACCTTC.